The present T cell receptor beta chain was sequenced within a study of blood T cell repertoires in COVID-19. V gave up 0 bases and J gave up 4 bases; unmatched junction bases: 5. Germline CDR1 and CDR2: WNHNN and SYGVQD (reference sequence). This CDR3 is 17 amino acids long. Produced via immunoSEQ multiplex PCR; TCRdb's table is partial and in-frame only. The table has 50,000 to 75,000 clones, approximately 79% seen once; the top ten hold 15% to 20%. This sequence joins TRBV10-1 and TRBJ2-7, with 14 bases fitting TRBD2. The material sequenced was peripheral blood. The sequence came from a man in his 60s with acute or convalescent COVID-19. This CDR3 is CASSESGLAGAWYEQYF. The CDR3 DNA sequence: TGCGCCAGCAGTGAGTCGGGACTAGCGGGAGCCTGGTACGAGCAGTACTTC.